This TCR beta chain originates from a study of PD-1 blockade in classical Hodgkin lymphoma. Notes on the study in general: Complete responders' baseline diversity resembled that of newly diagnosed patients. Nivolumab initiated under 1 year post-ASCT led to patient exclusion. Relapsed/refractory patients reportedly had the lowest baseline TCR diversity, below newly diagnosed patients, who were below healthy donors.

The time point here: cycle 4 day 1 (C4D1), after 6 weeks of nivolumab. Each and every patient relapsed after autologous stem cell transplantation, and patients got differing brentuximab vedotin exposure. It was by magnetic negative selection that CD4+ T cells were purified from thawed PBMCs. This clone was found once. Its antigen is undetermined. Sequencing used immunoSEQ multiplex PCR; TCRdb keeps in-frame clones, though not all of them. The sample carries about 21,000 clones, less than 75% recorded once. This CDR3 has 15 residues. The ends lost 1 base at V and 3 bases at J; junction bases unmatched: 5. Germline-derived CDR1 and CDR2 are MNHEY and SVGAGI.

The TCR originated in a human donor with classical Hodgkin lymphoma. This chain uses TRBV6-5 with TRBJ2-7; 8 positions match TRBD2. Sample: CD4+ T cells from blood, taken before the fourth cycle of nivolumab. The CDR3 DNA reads TGTGCCAGCAGTTACTGGCCCCGGGGGGGCTACGAGCAGTACTTC. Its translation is CASSYWPRGGYEQYF.